These 30 T cell receptor beta chains share one sample of origin, sequenced in a study of T cells in Graves' hyperthyroidism and ophthalmopathy. RNA transcripts were the template for amplifying TCR beta CDR3 regions. Primed by the HTBI set, a first-round RT-PCR was run on the TCR CDR3. From the multiplex PCR reads, TCRdb called clonotypes with MiXCR, one entry per CDR3 protein. Among 610,000 or so distinct CDR3 sequences listed, just over 45% were seen once. Source material: peripheral blood or thyroid tissue (not recorded which). Receptor source: a woman aged 18 to 35 with Graves' hyperthyroidism.

This clonotype came up many times. The chain couples TRBV29-1 to TRBJ2-7; 8 positions match TRBD2. The germline gives CDR1 SQVTM, CDR2 ANQGSEA. The CDR3 has 13 residues. Trimming cost V 8 bases and J 4 bases; bases outside gene matches: 10. The DNA of the CDR3 is TGCAGCATATCAAGCGGGAGAGTGTACGAGCAGTACTTC. Protein sequence: CSISSGRVYEQYF.

V usage is TRBV24-1 and J usage is TRBJ2-3; 8 bases line up with TRBD2. The V segment lost 4 bases and the J segment 11 bases; nucleotides outside the gene matches: 16. This CDR3 is 16 amino acids long. Germline V gives CDR1 KGHDR, CDR2 SFDVKD. The CDR3 bases are TGTGCCACCAGTGACTCACTAGCGGAAAGCTACAATGAGCAGTATTTT. Residues: CATSDSLAESYNEQYF.

The chain recombines TRBV12-3 or TRBV12-4 with TRBJ2-5; TRBD2 agrees at 8 bases. The tail of the sequence fits TRBJ2-1 better, so the J call may be wrong. The CDR3 contains 14 residues. The DNA of the CDR3 is TGTGCCAGCAGTTTCTCTACTAGCGGAAATGAGCAGTTCTTC. This sequence encodes CASSFSTSGNEQFF.

This clonotype has at least ten counts. The rearrangement uses TRBV4-3 and TRBJ1-6; D might be TRBD1 (6 bases). The CDR3 contains 16 residues. Trimming removed 0 bases from V and 10 bases from J, with 16 bases in between. CDR1 is LGHNA and CDR2 is YSLEER in the germline V gene. The CDR3 DNA sequence: TGCGCCAGCAGCCAAGACGTGGGCAGGGGTAGCTCACCCCTCCACTTT. It codes for CASSQDVGRGSSPLHF.

This clonotype was seen repeatedly, ten times or more. The chain employs TRBV7-9 and TRBJ1-5; 9 bases agree with TRBD1. Germline CDR1 SEHNR, CDR2 FQNEAQ (reference sequence). This CDR3 is 15 amino acids long. Trimming at V came to 5 bases and at J to 4 bases, leaving 6 bases not matched to a gene. CDR3 sequence (DNA): TGTGCCAGCAGCCCTGGGACAGGGCGGAATCAGCCCCAGCATTTT. Encoded protein: CASSPGTGRNQPQHF. Full variable domain (missing parts from reference TRBV7-9 and TRBJ1-5): DTGVSQNPRHKITKRGQNVTFRCDPISEHNRLYWYRQTLGQGPEFLTYFQNEAQLEKSRLLSDRFSAERPKGSFSTLEIQRTEQGDSAMYLCASSPGTGRNQPQHFGDGTRLSIL.

V is TRBV6-5 and J is TRBJ2-5, with 9 bases aligning to TRBD2. The CDR3 loop spans 13 amino acids. Germline CDR1 is MNHEY and CDR2 is SVGAGI. The J segment lost 12 bases and the V segment lost 4 bases, leaving 9 bases of the junction unmatched. CDR3 protein: CASSSSPRTSEYF. The CDR3, as DNA: TGTGCCAGCAGTTCCTCCCCTCGGACTAGCGAGTACTTC.

The CDR3 DNA reads TGTGCCAGCAGTGATTATGGGACAGGGAATCAGCCCCAGCATTTT. This encodes CASSDYGTGNQPQHF. The chain combines TRBV2 with TRBJ1-5, with 9 bases fitting TRBD1. Germline V gives CDR1 SNHLY, CDR2 FYNNEI. This CDR3 region has 15 residues. V was pared by 3 bases and J by 4 bases, with 4 bases of the junction left unmatched.

This clonotype was counted many times. The J gene is TRBJ2-5, the V gene TRBV9, with a possible D match to TRBD2 (6 bases). Germline CDR1 reads SGDLS; CDR2 reads YYNGEE. The CDR3 is made up of 15 amino acids. Trimming cost V 0 bases and J 5 bases, with 14 bases left between them. The CDR3 sequence: CASSVDGSRLETQYF. CDR3 nucleotide sequence: TGTGCCAGCAGCGTAGACGGGAGTAGATTGGAGACCCAGTACTTC.

V and J are TRBV12-3 or TRBV12-4 and TRBJ1-4; 9 nucleotides align to TRBD1. The V segment lost 6 bases and the J segment 5 bases; nucleotides outside the gene matches: 10. The CDR3 runs to 16 residues. CDR3 sequence reads: CASSQSPGQGNEKLFF. The CDR3 DNA sequence: TGTGCCAGCAGCCAGAGTCCGGGACAGGGAAATGAAAAACTGTTTTTT.

This clonotype was counted at least ten times. This chain connects TRBV7-6 to TRBJ2-6; the D is unclear. V gave up 3 bases and J gave up 0 bases, with 9 bases separating them. Germline-derived CDR1 and CDR2 are SGHVS and FNYEAQ. CDR3 size: 16 residues. The CDR3 DNA reads TGTGCCAGCAGCTTTAGTTCCATCTCTGGGGCCAACGTCCTGACTTTC. It is translated as CASSFSSISGANVLTF.

Worth noting for this clonotype: An end of the junction differs from the germline gene, which may be a read error. Here the CDR3 DNA reads TGTGCCAGCAGCATAACCGGGACCCAAGAGACCCAGTACTTC. This encodes CASSITGTQETQYF. This chain connects TRBV7-3 to TRBJ2-5; perhaps D is TRBD1 or TRBD2 (5 bases each). Germline CDR1 SGHTA, CDR2 FQGTGA. The CDR3 extends over 14 amino acids. Based on the CDR3 plus reference TRBV7-3 and TRBJ2-5, the full variable domain is GAGVSQTPSNKVTEKGKYVELRCDPISGHTALYWYRQSLGQGPEFLIYFQGTGAADDSGLPNDRFFAVRPEGSVSTLKIQRTERGDSAVYLCASSITGTQETQYFGPGTRLLVL.

The chain uses TRBV20-1 and TRBJ1-2; unclear D gene. Trimming left V 3 bases short and J 8 bases short, with 7 bases between. From germline, CDR1 is DFQATT and CDR2 SNEGSKA (reference sequence). The length of the CDR3 is 10 residues. CDR3 sequence reads: CSASVQGYTF. DNA for the CDR3: TGCAGTGCTAGTGTACAGGGCTACACCTTC.

In this sample, this clonotype turned up once. The chain carries TRBV12-3 or TRBV12-4 and TRBJ1-1; D is perhaps TRBD1 (6 bases). V was cut by 3 bases and J by 5 bases, with 16 bases left in between. This CDR3 contains 15 residues. The DNA for the CDR3 is TGTGCCAGCAGTTTGAGGGGGGGGGGGCTTACTGAAGCTTTCTTT. Protein sequence: CASSLRGGGLTEAFF.

This rearrangement joins TRBV27 to TRBJ2-7; TRBD2 aligns across 9 bases. The V segment lost 1 base and the J segment 6 bases; nucleotides outside the gene matches: 10. This CDR3 is 16 amino acids long. Germline lookup yields CDR1 MNHEY and CDR2 SMNVEV (reference sequence). The CDR3 protein is CASSLFSGGGGGEQYF. CDR3 bases: TGTGCCAGCAGTTTATTCTCGGGCGGGGGGGGTGGCGAGCAGTACTTC.

This clonotype was seen repeatedly, ten times or more. This chain links TRBV29-1 with TRBJ2-7; TRBD1 agrees at 10 bases. The V segment lost 7 bases and the J segment 7 bases; nucleotides outside the gene matches: 10. This CDR3 comprises 13 residues. Germline assignment: CDR1 SQVTM and CDR2 ANQGSEA. The CDR3 loop is CSALGQGWMEQYF. CDR3 nucleotides: TGCAGCGCCCTGGGACAGGGGTGGATGGAGCAGTACTTC.

This clonotype was seen repeatedly, ten times or more. V usage is TRBV6-1 and J usage is TRBJ2-7, with 7 bases identical to TRBD1. The CDR3 consists of 14 residues. Trimming at V came to 6 bases and at J to 2 bases, leaving 7 bases not matched to a gene. Germline loops: CDR1 MNHNS, CDR2 SASEGT. CDR3 in DNA: TGTGCCAGCAGCCGACAGGGAGATACCTACGAGCAGTACTTC. Its translation is CASSRQGDTYEQYF.

V usage is TRBV10-3 and J usage is TRBJ1-2, with D perhaps TRBD1 (5 bases). The CDR3 has 15 residues. V lost 3 bases and J lost 5, with 16 bases in between. The germline CDR1 and CDR2 sequences are ENHRY and SYGVKD. The CDR3 reads CAISEGLAGLYGYTF. CDR3 sequence (DNA): TGTGCCATCAGTGAAGGTCTAGCGGGGCTGTATGGCTACACCTTC.

This clonotype was counted at least ten times. The genes are TRBV12-5 and TRBJ1-1; D is undetermined. This CDR3 comprises 9 residues. Per germline, CDR1 LGHNT and CDR2 FRNRAP. V was shortened by 6 bases and J by 9 bases, with 5 bases between the two germline ends. In DNA form, the CDR3 reads TGTGCTAGTGGCCCTAAAGCTTTCTTT. Translated, it gives CASGPKAFF.

This clonotype has ten or more counts. This chain joins TRBV4-3 and TRBJ2-5; 10 nucleotides line up with TRBD2. This CDR3 spans 15 amino acids. CDR1 LGHNA and CDR2 YSLEER come from the germline V gene. The V and J ends lost 6 bases and 1 base, in that order; junction bases with no gene match: 5. CDR3 nucleotide sequence: TGCGCCAGCAGGGCTAGCGGGAGTCTCCAAGAGACCCAGTACTTC. Residues: CASRASGSLQETQYF.

The table lists this clonotype with many counts. This chain connects TRBV4-1 to TRBJ1-5; TRBD1 is a possible D gene (5 bases). Germline V gene lookup returns CDR1 MGHRA and CDR2 YSYEKL. The CDR3 has 16 residues. With 4 bases removed from V and 2 bases from J, the gap between germline ends came to 15 bases. This chain's CDR3 is CASSPAGRGRNQPQHF. CDR3 bases: TGCGCCAGCAGCCCAGCCGGACGGGGACGCAATCAGCCCCAGCATTTT.

The chain couples TRBV2 to TRBJ1-6; D gene ambiguous. V was cut by 7 bases and J by 5 bases, with 12 bases left in between. Germline V CDR1 and CDR2: SNHLY, FYNNEI. CDR3 length equals 14 residues. Here the CDR3 DNA reads TGTGCCAGCAATCTGGGTACCGATAATTCACCCCTCCACTTT. This gives the protein CASNLGTDNSPLHF.

This clonotype was seen only once. The rearrangement uses TRBV29-1 and TRBJ2-2; 10 bases match TRBD2. Germline loops: CDR1 SQVTM, CDR2 ANQGSEA. The CDR3 loop spans 15 amino acids. Losses at the gene ends were 4 bases for V and 7 bases for J; bases not matched to a gene: 9. The CDR3 loop reads CSVVISGRTFGELFF. CDR3 in DNA: TGCAGCGTTGTCATTAGCGGGAGGACATTCGGGGAGCTGTTTTTT.

The chain links TRBV7-8 to TRBJ1-2; weak D call: TRBD1 (5 bases). CDR1 SGHVS and CDR2 FQNEAQ come from the germline V gene. V was trimmed by 1 base and J by 8 bases, leaving 11 bases between them. This CDR3 spans 13 amino acids. Written as DNA, the CDR3 is TGTGCCAGCAGCTTAGATCCAGGGTCGGGCTACACCTTC. This gives the protein CASSLDPGSGYTF.

This clonotype was seen ten or more times. CDR3 coding DNA: TGTGCCAGCAGCTCCATACCAAGGGAGGCTTTCTTT. Residues: CASSSIPREAFF. The genes are TRBV11-2 and TRBJ1-1; D remains ambiguous. The CDR3 sequence is 12 residues long. Germline assignment: CDR1 SGHAT and CDR2 FQNNGV. The V and J ends lost 4 bases and 11 bases respectively, with 14 bases between them.

The V and J genes are TRBV18 and TRBJ1-5; D not certain. The CDR3 runs 15 residues. Trimming removed 3 bases at V and 0 bases at J, with 9 bases between. CDR1 KGHSH and CDR2 LQKENI come from the germline V gene. CDR3 in amino acids: CASSPSSRSNQPQHF. CDR3 in DNA: TGTGCCAGCTCACCCTCTAGCCGTAGCAATCAGCCCCAGCATTTT.

The chain recombines TRBV7-2 with TRBJ2-2, with D unresolved. In germline, CDR1 is SGHTA, CDR2 FQGNSA. The CDR3 length is 10 residues. V gave up 5 bases and J gave up 17 bases, with 12 bases separating them. The CDR3 coding sequence is TGTGCCAGCAGCGGCAGGAGCCGTTTTTTT. This sequence encodes CASSGRSRFF.

A word on this clonotype: Possible read error: a much larger clone is one base away. V is TRBV9 and J is TRBJ2-7; D could derive from TRBD1 or TRBD2 (7 bases each). CDR3 length: 10 residues. Germline loops: CDR1 SGDLS, CDR2 YYNGEE. This CDR3 is CAGSGDRQYF. As DNA, the CDR3 is TGTGCCGGCAGCGGGGACAGGCAGTACTTC.

This clonotype was counted at least ten times. This sequence joins TRBV5-1 and TRBJ2-5; D gene uncertain. CDR1 and CDR2 from the germline V gene are SGHRS and YFSETQ. The V gene lost 0 bases and the J gene lost 2 bases, with 8 bases spanning the gap. The CDR3 is 14 residues long. CDR3 region: CASSLETRQETQYF. The CDR3 DNA sequence: TGCGCCAGCAGCTTGGAGACAAGGCAAGAGACCCAGTACTTC.

This clonotype showed up many times. The chain carries TRBV5-1 and TRBJ2-7, with 9 bases fitting TRBD2. V gave up 4 bases and J gave up 2 bases; unmatched junction bases: 13. CDR1 SGHRS and CDR2 YFSETQ come from the germline V gene. The CDR3 is made up of 17 amino acids. The CDR3 DNA is TGCGCCAGCAGCCCCGCCGGGGCGGGAGGGACTACCTACGAGCAGTACTTC. Its protein product is CASSPAGAGGTTYEQYF.

V gene TRBV4-3 combines with J gene TRBJ2-7; 11 bases map to TRBD1. This CDR3 is 16 amino acids long. J lost 3 bases, V lost 2 bases, and 6 bases had no gene match. The germline CDR1 and CDR2 sequences are LGHNA and YSLEER. As DNA, the CDR3 is TGCGCCAGCAGCCAAAGGCTCGGGACAGGGGGCTACGAGCAGTACTTC. Protein sequence: CASSQRLGTGGYEQYF.